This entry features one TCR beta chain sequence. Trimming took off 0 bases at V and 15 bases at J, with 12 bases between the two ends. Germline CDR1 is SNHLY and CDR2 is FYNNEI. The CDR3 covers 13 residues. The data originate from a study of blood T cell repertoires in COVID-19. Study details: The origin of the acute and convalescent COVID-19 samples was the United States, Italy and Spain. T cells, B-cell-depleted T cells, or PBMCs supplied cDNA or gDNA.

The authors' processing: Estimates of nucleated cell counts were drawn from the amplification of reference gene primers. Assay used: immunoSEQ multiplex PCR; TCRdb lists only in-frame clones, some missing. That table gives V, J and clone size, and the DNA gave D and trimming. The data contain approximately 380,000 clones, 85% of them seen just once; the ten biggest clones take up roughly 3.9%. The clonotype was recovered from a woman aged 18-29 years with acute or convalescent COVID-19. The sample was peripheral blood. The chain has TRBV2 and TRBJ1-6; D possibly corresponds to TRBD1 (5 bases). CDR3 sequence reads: CASSEAGLLSLHF. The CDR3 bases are TGTGCCAGCAGTGAAGCGGGGCTTCTCAGCCTCCACTTT.